This TCR beta chain was documented in a study of T cell responses to AZD1222 COVID-19 vaccine. Study details: Second-dose recipients at about 4 or about 12 weeks were treated as one pooled group.

Findings of the study overall: Two doses of AZD1222 preceded a rise in Spike-specific TCR breadth and depth. It should be noted that donors were predominantly white British and more often female, and clonal diversity was possibly underestimated. Seropositivity was recorded at baseline in only a handful of AZD1222 recipients.

The germline gives CDR1 ENHRY, CDR2 SYGVKD. J was trimmed by 6 bases and V by 3 bases; bases with no gene match: 7. This CDR3 has 14 residues. Method: immunoSEQ multiplex PCR; TCRdb's copy keeps in-frame clones and lacks some. The sample gives some 130,000 clones, about 92% of which show up once; 7.5% to 9.5% is in the top ten. Points on this clone: As yet, its antigen is unknown.

This clonotype originated in an adult in good health. The V call is TRBV10-3, the J call TRBJ1-1; 7 bases are a match to TRBD1. Material: peripheral blood, obtained on day 0 of AZD1222 vaccination. The CDR3 protein is CAISDDRVRPEAFF. For the CDR3, the DNA is TGTGCCATCAGTGACGACAGGGTAAGGCCTGAAGCTTTCTTT.